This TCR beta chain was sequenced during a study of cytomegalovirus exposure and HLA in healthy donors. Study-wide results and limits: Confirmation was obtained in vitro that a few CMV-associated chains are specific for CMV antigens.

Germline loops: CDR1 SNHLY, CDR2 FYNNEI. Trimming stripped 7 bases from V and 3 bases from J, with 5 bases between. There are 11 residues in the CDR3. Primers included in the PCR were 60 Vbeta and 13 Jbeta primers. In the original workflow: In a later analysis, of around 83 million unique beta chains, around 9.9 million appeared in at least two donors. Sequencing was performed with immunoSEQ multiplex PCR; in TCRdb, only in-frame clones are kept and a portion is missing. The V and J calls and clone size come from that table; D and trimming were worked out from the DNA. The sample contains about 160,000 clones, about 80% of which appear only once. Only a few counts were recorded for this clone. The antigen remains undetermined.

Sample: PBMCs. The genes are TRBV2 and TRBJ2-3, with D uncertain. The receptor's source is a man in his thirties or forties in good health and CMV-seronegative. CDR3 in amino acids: CASIRTDTQYF. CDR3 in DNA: TGTGCCAGCATACGGACAGATACGCAGTATTTT.